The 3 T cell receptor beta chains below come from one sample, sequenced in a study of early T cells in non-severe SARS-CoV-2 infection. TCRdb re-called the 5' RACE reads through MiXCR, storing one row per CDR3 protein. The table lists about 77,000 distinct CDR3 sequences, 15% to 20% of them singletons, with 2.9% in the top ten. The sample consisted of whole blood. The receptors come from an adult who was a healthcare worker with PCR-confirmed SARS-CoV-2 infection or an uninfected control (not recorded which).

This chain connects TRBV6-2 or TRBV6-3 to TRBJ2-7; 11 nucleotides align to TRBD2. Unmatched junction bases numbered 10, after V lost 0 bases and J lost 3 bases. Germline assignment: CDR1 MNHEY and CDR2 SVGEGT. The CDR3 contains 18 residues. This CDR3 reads CASSYSTTSGRTRYEQYF. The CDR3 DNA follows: TGTGCCAGCAGTTACTCGACTACTAGCGGGAGAACCCGCTACGAGCAGTACTTC.

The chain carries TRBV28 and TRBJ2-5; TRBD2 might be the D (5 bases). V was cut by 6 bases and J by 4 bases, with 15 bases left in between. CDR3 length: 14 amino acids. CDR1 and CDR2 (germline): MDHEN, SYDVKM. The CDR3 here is CASSNPGVRETQYF. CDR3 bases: TGTGCCAGCAGCAACCCCGGGGTTCGAGAGACCCAGTACTTC. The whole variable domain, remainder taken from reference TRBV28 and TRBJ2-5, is DVKVTQSSRYLVKRTGEKVFLECVQDMDHENMFWYRQDPGLGLRLIYFSYDVKMKEKGDIPEGYSVSREKKERFSLILESASTNQTSMYLCASSNPGVRETQYFGPGTRLLVL.

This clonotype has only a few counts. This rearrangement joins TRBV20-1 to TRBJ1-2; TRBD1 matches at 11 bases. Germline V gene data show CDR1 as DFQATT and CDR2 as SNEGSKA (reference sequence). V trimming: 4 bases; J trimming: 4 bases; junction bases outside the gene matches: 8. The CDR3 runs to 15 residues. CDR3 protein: CSAIGQGALSYGYTF. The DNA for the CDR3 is TGCAGTGCTATAGGACAGGGGGCTCTCTCCTATGGCTACACCTTC.